What follows are 22 T cell receptor beta chains derived from one specimen sequenced in a study of radiotherapy plus CTLA-4 blockade in lung cancer. TCRdb's copy holds only in-frame clones and misses some; the assay was immunoSEQ multiplex PCR. The sample holds tens of thousands of clones, about 80% seen once. Sequenced material: peripheral blood, taken from a patient treated with radiotherapy plus ipilimumab. The receptors originated from a human donor with non-small cell lung cancer who had a complete response to radiotherapy plus ipilimumab.

V gene TRBV5-1 combines with J gene TRBJ1-1; D is uncertain. V was clipped by 2 bases and J by 2 bases, with 7 bases between them. From germline, CDR1 is SGHRS and CDR2 YFSETQ. This CDR3 has 13 amino acids. The CDR3 sequence: CASSFGSNTEAFF. CDR3 nucleotides: TGCGCCAGCAGCTTTGGTTCTAACACTGAAGCTTTCTTT.

This clone was detected a few times. This chain uses TRBV10-3 with TRBJ1-2, with 9 positions matching TRBD1. This CDR3 region has 15 residues. Germline V gene lookup returns CDR1 ENHRY and CDR2 SYGVKD. V shed 7 bases, J shed 3 bases, and the junction held 9 bases outside the gene matches. The DNA for the CDR3 is TGTGCCATCACTAAACAGGGGGCATATGACTATGGCTACACCTTC. It translates to CAITKQGAYDYGYTF.

This chain uses TRBV28 with TRBJ1-1; 7 bases are a match to TRBD1. This CDR3 has 14 residues. Germline CDR1 is MDHEN and CDR2 is SYDVKM. V trimming: 6 bases; J trimming: 2 bases; junction bases outside the gene matches: 6. The CDR3 DNA is TGTGCCAGCAGATCGGGACAGACAAACACTGAAGCTTTCTTT. Encoded protein: CASRSGQTNTEAFF.

J is TRBJ1-1 and V is TRBV27; 7 positions match TRBD1. Germline lookup yields CDR1 MNHEY and CDR2 SMNVEV (reference sequence). The CDR3 length is 14 residues. V trimming: 6 bases; J trimming: 4 bases; junction bases outside the gene matches: 8. The CDR3 reads CASRRQGGITEAFF. CDR3 coding DNA: TGTGCCAGCAGGAGACAGGGAGGCATCACTGAAGCTTTCTTT.

This clone occurred a few times. The J gene is TRBJ1-2, the V gene TRBV10-3, with 9 bases fitting TRBD1. This CDR3 has 15 amino acids. V trimming: 0 bases; J trimming: 4 bases; junction bases outside the gene matches: 3. CDR1 is ENHRY and CDR2 is SYGVKD in the germline V gene. This CDR3 reads CAISESTDRGYGYTF. The CDR3 bases are TGTGCCATCAGTGAGTCCACGGACAGGGGCTATGGCTACACCTTC.

This chain connects TRBV6-1 to TRBJ2-2; the D is unclear. Trimming took 3 bases from V and 2 from J, leaving 10 bases between them. The CDR3 totals 15 residues. Germline CDR1 MNHNS, CDR2 SASEGT. CDR3 in DNA: TGTGCCAGCAGTGAGATACAGCTCAACACCGGGGAGCTGTTTTTT. Translated: CASSEIQLNTGELFF.

The V and J genes are TRBV29-1 and TRBJ1-1; maybe TRBD1 (6 bases). Trimming cost V 1 base and J 5 bases, with 14 bases left between them. The V gene's germline CDR1 is SQVTM and CDR2 ANQGSEA. The CDR3 loop spans 14 amino acids. DNA of the CDR3: TGCAGCGTTGAAGTAGGTCAGGGGCGGACTGAAGCTTTCTTT. Translation: CSVEVGQGRTEAFF.

This sequence joins TRBV4-1 and TRBJ2-5; D could derive from TRBD1 or TRBD2 (6 bases each). The V gene's germline CDR1 is MGHRA and CDR2 YSYEKL. Between the trimmed V and J ends, which lost 1 base and 6 bases, there was a span of 24 bases. The CDR3 is made up of 18 amino acids. CDR3 nucleotide sequence: TGCGCCAGCAGCCAAGCGGGTCTTACGAGGGGGGACCATCAGACCCAGTACTTC. Translating it yields CASSQAGLTRGDHQTQYF.

V usage is TRBV7-2 and J usage is TRBJ1-2, with D possibly matching TRBD1 (6 bases). V was shortened by 2 bases and J by 6 bases, with 13 bases between the two germline ends. The length of the CDR3 is 14 residues. Germline V gene sequence: CDR1 SGHTA, CDR2 FQGNSA. In nucleotides, the CDR3 is TGTGCCAGCAGCTTATCAGGGGACGAAGATGGCTACACCTTC. Amino acid sequence: CASSLSGDEDGYTF.

This sequence joins TRBV27 and TRBJ2-3; the D call may be TRBD1 or TRBD2 (5 bases each). This CDR3 is built from 14 residues. V dropped 5 bases and J dropped 9 bases, with 18 bases sitting between them. Per germline, CDR1 MNHEY and CDR2 SMNVEV (reference sequence). The CDR3: CASSPQMGPPTQYF. CDR3 bases: TGTGCCAGCAGTCCTCAAATGGGACCCCCAACGCAGTATTTT.

This rearrangement joins TRBV21-1 to TRBJ2-1; the table's D call, TRBD1, was not checked against the DNA. TRBV21-1 is shown as a pseudogene. CDR3 size: 14 residues. DNA of the CDR3: TGTGCCAGCAGGGACAAAAACTCCTACAATGAGCAGTTCTTC. This gives the protein CASRDKNSYNEQFF.

In its sample, this clone was seen a few times. This chain connects TRBV30 to TRBJ2-7; TRBD1 aligns across 7 bases. The V segment lost 3 bases and the J segment 2 bases; nucleotides outside the gene matches: 7. The CDR3 runs to 14 residues. Germline V gene sequence: CDR1 GTSNPN, CDR2 SVGIG (reference sequence). CDR3: CAWRGQINPYEQYF. CDR3 coding DNA: TGTGCCTGGAGGGGACAGATAAATCCCTACGAGCAGTACTTC.

The chain combines TRBV9 with TRBJ1-2; 7 bases are a match to TRBD1. Trimming removed 5 bases from V and 7 bases from J; junction bases left unmatched: 11. Germline lookup yields CDR1 SGDLS and CDR2 YYNGEE. This CDR3 has 14 residues. The CDR3 DNA follows: TGTGCCAGCAGTTCCACGACAGGGACCGGTGGCTACACCTTC. This sequence encodes CASSSTTGTGGYTF.

This chain uses TRBV6-5 with TRBJ1-5; 9 nucleotides align to TRBD1. The germline V gene has CDR1 MNHEY and CDR2 SVGAGI. V lost 5 bases to trimming and J lost 6 bases; unmatched junction nucleotides: 5. CDR3 length equals 14 residues. CDR3 DNA: TGTGCCAGCAGTCCCGGGACAGGGAGTCAGCCCCAGCATTTT. Translated: CASSPGTGSQPQHF.

The chain links TRBV7-9 to TRBJ2-7, with TRBD2 matching over 7 bases. This CDR3 is 14 amino acids long. Germline CDR1 is SEHNR and CDR2 is FQNEAQ (reference sequence). The V gene end was trimmed by 4 bases and the J gene end by 7 bases; junction bases not matched to a gene: 10. CDR3 residues: CASSSRLAPWEQYV. The CDR3, as DNA: TGTGCCAGCAGCTCGCGACTAGCCCCCTGGGAGCAGTACGTC.

This chain uses TRBV19 with TRBJ1-3; D ambiguous. Per the germline V gene, CDR1 is LNHDA and CDR2 is SQIVND (reference sequence). This CDR3 has 15 amino acids. Trimming took off 1 base at V and 0 bases at J, with 7 bases between the two ends. CDR3 amino acids: CASSIASPSGNTIYF. CDR3 DNA sequence: TGTGCCAGTAGTATAGCATCTCCCTCTGGAAACACCATATATTTT.

This chain connects TRBV5-1 to TRBJ2-3; no definite D call. Germline CDR1 SGHRS, CDR2 YFSETQ. Trimming removed 0 bases at V and 5 bases at J, with 13 bases between. The CDR3 covers 15 residues. CDR3 sequence: CASSLGSAVGDTQYF. The CDR3 region has the DNA TGCGCCAGCAGCTTGGGGTCTGCGGTCGGAGATACGCAGTATTTT.

V gene TRBV30 combines with J gene TRBJ1-5; no firm D call. Germline V gives CDR1 GTSNPN, CDR2 SVGIG (reference sequence). Trimming took 0 bases from V and 7 from J, leaving 16 bases between them. The length of the CDR3 is 15 residues. The CDR3 region has the DNA TGTGCCTGGAGTGTACCACAAAGGAGAGGACAGCCCCAGCATTTT. Protein product: CAWSVPQRRGQPQHF.

CDR3 loop: CASSLLAGDTEAFF. CDR3 bases: TGTGCCAGCAGCTTACTGGCGGGGGACACTGAAGCTTTCTTT. The chain joins TRBV7-9 to TRBJ1-1, with D possibly matching TRBD1 (5 bases). V was clipped by 2 bases and J by 3 bases, with 10 bases between them. The CDR3 runs 14 residues. Germline V gene lookup returns CDR1 SEHNR and CDR2 FQNEAQ (reference sequence).

The chain is built from TRBV11-3 and TRBJ2-1; no clear D gene. V was pared by 4 bases and J by 5 bases, with 15 bases between. The CDR3 length is 15 residues. Germline CDR1 and CDR2: SGHNT and YENEEA. The CDR3 nucleotides are TGTGCCAGCAGCTCCACTGGGGATCGAAACAATGAGCAGTTCTTC. Amino acid sequence: CASSSTGDRNNEQFF.

The V gene is TRBV11-2, the J gene TRBJ2-3, with TRBD1 matching 7 bases. The V and J ends lost 0 bases and 1 base, in that order; junction bases with no gene match: 7. The CDR3 consists of 17 residues. Germline CDR1 is SGHAT and CDR2 is FQNNGV. This CDR3 is CASSLDRGGAGTDTQYF. In nucleotides, the CDR3 is TGTGCCAGCAGCTTAGATCGAGGGGGCGCCGGCACAGATACGCAGTATTTT.

With regard to this clone: The same CDR3 is also encoded by other DNA sequences in this sample. The V gene is TRBV5-1, the J gene TRBJ2-2, with 7 bases matching TRBD1. The germline V gene encodes CDR1 SGHRS and CDR2 YFSETQ. The CDR3 is 15 amino acids. V was pared by 2 bases and J by 2 bases, with 3 bases of the junction left unmatched. As DNA, the CDR3 is TGCGCCAGCAGCTTAAGACAGGGCAACACCGGGGAGCTGTTTTTT. It translates to CASSLRQGNTGELFF.